This T cell receptor beta chain was observed in a study of high-grade serous ovarian cancer treatment subgroups. A word on this clone: Its antigen remains unidentified.

Repertoires were generated with immunoSEQ multiplex PCR, while TCRdb's copy carries only in-frame clones and drops some. Of more than 35,000 clones in the sample, around three quarters were seen once. CDR1 is ENHRY, CDR2 SYGVKD, per germline. V was shortened by 0 bases and J by 4 bases, with 3 bases between the two germline ends. This CDR3 is built from 13 residues. Tumor tissue was taken before any definitive surgery or chemotherapy was given. Points from the study as a whole: The analyses considered CDR3 and ignored CDR1 and CDR2.

Sequenced input: tumor tissue. The clonotype comes from a human donor with high-grade serous ovarian cancer. The rearrangement links TRBV10-3 to TRBJ2-2, with D unresolved. The CDR3: CAISESGTGELFF. In DNA form, the CDR3 reads TGTGCCATCAGTGAGTCTGGCACCGGGGAGCTGTTTTTT.